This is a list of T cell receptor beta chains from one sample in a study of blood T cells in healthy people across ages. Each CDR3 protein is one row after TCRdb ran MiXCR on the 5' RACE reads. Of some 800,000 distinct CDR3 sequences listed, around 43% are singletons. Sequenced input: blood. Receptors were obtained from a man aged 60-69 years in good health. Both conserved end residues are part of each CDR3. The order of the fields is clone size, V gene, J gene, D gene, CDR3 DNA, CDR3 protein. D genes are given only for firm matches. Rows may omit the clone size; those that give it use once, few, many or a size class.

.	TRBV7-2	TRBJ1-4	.	TGTGCCAGCAGCTCCCACCGGGAAAAACTGTTTTTT	CASSSHREKLFF
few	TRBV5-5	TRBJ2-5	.	TGTGCCAGCAGCCTTACTAGTACCCAAGAGACCCAGTACTTC	CASSLTSTQETQYF
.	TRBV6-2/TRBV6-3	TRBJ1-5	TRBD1	TGTGCCAGCCAAACCCAGGGGGCAGGCAATCAGCCCCAGCATTTT	CASQTQGAGNQPQHF
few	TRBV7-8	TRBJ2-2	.	TGTGCCAGCAGCTTAGCTTTGCTAGTCTCTTTCGGGGAGCTGTTTTTT	CASSLALLVSFGELFF
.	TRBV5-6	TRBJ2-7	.	TGTGCCAGCAGCTTGGTTGGAGGTGTTTACGAGCAGTACTTC	CASSLVGGVYEQYF
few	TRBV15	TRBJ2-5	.	TGTGCCACCAGCAGAGATCTGAAAGAGACCCAGTACTTC	CATSRDLKETQYF
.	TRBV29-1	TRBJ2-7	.	TGCAGCGTCGGCACCGGGCCATACTCCTACGAGCAGTACTTC	CSVGTGPYSYEQYF
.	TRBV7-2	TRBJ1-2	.	TGTGCCAGCAGTTCGCAGGGTGGGGGCTATGGCTACACCTTC	CASSSQGGGYGYTF
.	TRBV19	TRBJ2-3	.	TGTGCCAGTTCCGGAGGGCCTAGGGGCGTTACGCAGTATTTT	CASSGGPRGVTQYF
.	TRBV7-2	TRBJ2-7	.	TGTGCCAGCAGCTTAGTTGTTTCAGACCTGCGTTACACCCAGTACTTC	CASSLVVSDLRYTQYF
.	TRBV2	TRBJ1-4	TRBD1	TGTGCCAGCAGGAAGGGACAGGGGGAGCATAATGAAAAACTGTTTTTT	CASRKGQGEHNEKLFF
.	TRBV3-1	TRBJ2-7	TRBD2	TGTGCCAGCAGCCGCCCGGCGGGGGAGAGCGAGCAGTACTTC	CASSRPAGESEQYF
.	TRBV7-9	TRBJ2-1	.	TGTGCCAGCAGCTTAGATGGGGGCCCACTCAATGAGCAGTTCTTC	CASSLDGGPLNEQFF
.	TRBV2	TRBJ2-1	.	TGTGCCAGCAGTGATTATCCTCGTTCGTACAATGAGCAGTTCTTC	CASSDYPRSYNEQFF
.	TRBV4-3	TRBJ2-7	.	TGCGCCAGCAGCCAAGGAGAGGGGTCGGGTTACGAGCAGTACTTC	CASSQGEGSGYEQYF
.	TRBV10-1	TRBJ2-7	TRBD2	TGCGCCAGCAGTGAGGACCCTAGCGGGAGCTCCTACGAGCAGTACTTC	CASSEDPSGSSYEQYF
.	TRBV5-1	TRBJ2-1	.	TGCGCCAGCAGCCGCCTTAATGAGCAGTTCTTC	CASSRLNEQFF
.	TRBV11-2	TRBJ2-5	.	TGTGCCAGCACCCATACCCAGGAGACTGAGACCCAGTACTTC	CASTHTQETETQYF
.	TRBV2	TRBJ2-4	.	TGTGCCAGCAGTGGTGGGGGGCGCGCCAAAAACATTCAGTACTTC	CASSGGGRAKNIQYF
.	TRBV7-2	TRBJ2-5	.	TGTGCCAGCAGCATAGTTAAGGAAGAGACCCAGTACTTC	CASSIVKEETQYF
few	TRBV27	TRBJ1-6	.	TGTGCCAGCTCCTCAACCCCGCCAGGATCACCCCTCCACTTT	CASSSTPPGSPLHF
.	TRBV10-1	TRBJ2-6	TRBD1	TGCGCCAGCAGTGATCCGGGACAGAGAGTTTCTGGGGCCAACGTCCTGACTTTC	CASSDPGQRVSGANVLTF
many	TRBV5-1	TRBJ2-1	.	TGCGCCAGCAGCTTCGACAGAGAGCAGTTCTTC	CASSFDREQFF
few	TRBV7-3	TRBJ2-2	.	TGTGCCAGCAGCTTAAATCCTAGCCGGATCGGGGAGCTGTTTTTT	CASSLNPSRIGELFF
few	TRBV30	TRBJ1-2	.	TGTGCCTGGAGTATGGGCTATGGCTACACCTTC	CAWSMGYGYTF
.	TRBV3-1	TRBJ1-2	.	TGTGCCAGCAGCCCACTGCAGGCCAACTATGGCTACACCTTC	CASSPLQANYGYTF
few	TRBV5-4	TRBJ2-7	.	TGTGCCAGCAGCTATGCCGACGGTTCCTACGAGCAGTACTTC	CASSYADGSYEQYF
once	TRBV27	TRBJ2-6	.	TGTGCCAGCAGTAACCCCGGGGCCAACGTCCTGACTTTC	CASSNPGANVLTF
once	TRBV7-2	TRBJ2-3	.	TGTGCCAGCAGCCTAAGGCCGGGTACACCTAGCACAGGTACGCAGTATTTT	CASSLRPGTPSTGTQYF
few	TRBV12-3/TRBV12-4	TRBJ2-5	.	TGTGCCAGCAGTACCGGGACTCTGGGTAGGGAGACCCAGTACTTC	CASSTGTLGRETQYF
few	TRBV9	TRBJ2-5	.	TGTGCCAGCAGCGTAAGCACGGAACAAGAGACCCAGTACTTC	CASSVSTEQETQYF
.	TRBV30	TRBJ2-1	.	TGTGCCTGGAGCCATGGGGTGTATGAGCAGTTCTTC	CAWSHGVYEQFF
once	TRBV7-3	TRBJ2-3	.	TGTGCCAGCAGCCCAAGCGCGGGTTCAGATACGCAGTATTTT	CASSPSAGSDTQYF
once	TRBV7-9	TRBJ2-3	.	TGTGCCAGCAGCTTAGGGTTGGGGGCCGGAGATACGCAGTATTTT	CASSLGLGAGDTQYF
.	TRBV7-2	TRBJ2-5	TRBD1	TGTGCCAGCAGCCAAGGACAGGGGACCTACCGAGAGACCCAGTACTTC	CASSQGQGTYRETQYF
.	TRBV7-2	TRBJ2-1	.	TGTGCCAGCAGCTCAGGGGGGGGGACACAAGAGACCCAGTTCTTC	CASSSGGGTQETQFF
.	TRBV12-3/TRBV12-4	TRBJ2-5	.	TGTGCCAGCAGGAAGCGGATACAAGAGACCCAGTACTTC	CASRKRIQETQYF
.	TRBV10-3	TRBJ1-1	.	TGTGCCCCCAGGGCCCGAACTGAAGCTTTCTTT	CAPRARTEAFF
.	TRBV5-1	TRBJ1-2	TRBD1	TGCGCCAGCAGCCTGAATACTCCAATGGGACAGGGGACCTACTATGGCTACACCTTC	CASSLNTPMGQGTYYGYTF
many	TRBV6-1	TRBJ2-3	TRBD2	TGTGCCAGCAGTGAAGCGCTGCTGGCTAGCGGGAGCACAGATACGCAGTATTTT	CASSEALLASGSTDTQYF
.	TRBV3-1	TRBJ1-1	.	TGTGCCAGCAGCCAACCGCTTCAGTGGGGCACTGAAGCTTTCTTT	CASSQPLQWGTEAFF
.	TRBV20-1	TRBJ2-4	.	TGCAGTGCTACCCGGGCAGGGCAAACCCTAGCCAAAAACATTCAGTACTTC	CSATRAGQTLAKNIQYF
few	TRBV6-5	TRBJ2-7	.	TGTGCCAGCAGGTCCCTCGGGGGCGGGCCCTACGAGCAGTACTTC	CASRSLGGGPYEQYF
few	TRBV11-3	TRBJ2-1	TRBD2	TGTGCCAGCAGCTTGGGAGGGGTAGGCTACAATGAGCAGTTCTTC	CASSLGGVGYNEQFF
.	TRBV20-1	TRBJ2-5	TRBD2	TGCAGTGCTTTTCGGTTAGCGGGTCCCTCGGGCCAAGAGACCCAGTACTTC	CSAFRLAGPSGQETQYF
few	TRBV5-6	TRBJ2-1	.	TGTGCCAGCAGCTTGTTCGTGGGAGTATCGTACAATGAGCAGTTCTTC	CASSLFVGVSYNEQFF
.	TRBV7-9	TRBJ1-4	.	TGTGCCAGCAGCTTAGTGCACGGCGAAAAACTGTTTTTT	CASSLVHGEKLFF
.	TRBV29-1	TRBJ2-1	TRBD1	TGCAGCGTGGGCGGACAGGGGTCCTACAATGAGCAGTTCTTC	CSVGGQGSYNEQFF
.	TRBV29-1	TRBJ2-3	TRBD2	TGCAGCGTTGAAGTGACTAGCGGGGGGGCCATAGATACGCAGTATTTT	CSVEVTSGGAIDTQYF
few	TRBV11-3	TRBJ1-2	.	TGTGCCAGCAGCTTAGCTGGCGGGGTGGATGGCTACACCTTC	CASSLAGGVDGYTF
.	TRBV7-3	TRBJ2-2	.	TGTGCCAGCAGCCCTGGACAGACCTCGATATGGGCCGGGGAGCTGTTTTTT	CASSPGQTSIWAGELFF
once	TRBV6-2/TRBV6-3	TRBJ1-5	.	TGTGCCAGCAATCCTATGCTTAGCAATCAGCCCCAGCATTTT	CASNPMLSNQPQHF
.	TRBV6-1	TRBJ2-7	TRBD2	TGTGCCAGCAGTGACCTGCCGAAATGGACTAGCGGGTCAAGCTCCTACGAGCAGTACTTC	CASSDLPKWTSGSSSYEQYF
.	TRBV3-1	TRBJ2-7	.	TGTGCCAGCAGCCAAACGGGGGCCAACTCCTACGAGCAGTACTTC	CASSQTGANSYEQYF